This entry describes one T cell receptor beta chain. The antigen is unknown. This CDR3 region has 16 residues. CDR1 and CDR2 from the germline V gene are SQVTM and ANQGSEA. This specimen belongs to a study of CXCR3-negative and CXCR3-positive naive CD8 T cells. Study-level results: CXCR3-positive naive cells carried more hydrophobic TRB CDR3s than CXCR3-negative ones. Similar TRBV-TRBJ gene usage was seen in naive CXCR3-negative and CXCR3-positive cells, but not in memory cells.

5' RACE with UMI labels generated the TRB cDNA libraries. TCRdb re-analyzed the 5' RACE reads; it lists each CDR3 protein once, without DNA. This table lists roughly 130,000 distinct CDR3 sequences. Every subset of CD8+ T cells was sorted in triplicate at 300,000 or so cells each. A CD45RO-CCR7+CD27+CD95- phenotype identified naive CD8+ T cells. The rearrangement joins TRBV29-1 to TRBJ2-1; TCRdb lists TRBD2, though no DNA is available to test this call. The clonotype originates from a human donor in good health. Some clones in this sample may be carry-over from other donors' samples. The sample was naive CXCR3+ CD8+ T cells from blood. Subset given: CD45RO-CCR7+CD27+CD95- naive CD8+ T cells expressing CXCR3 (TNR3+). The CDR3 sequence: CSVGGTSGGRSPEQFF.